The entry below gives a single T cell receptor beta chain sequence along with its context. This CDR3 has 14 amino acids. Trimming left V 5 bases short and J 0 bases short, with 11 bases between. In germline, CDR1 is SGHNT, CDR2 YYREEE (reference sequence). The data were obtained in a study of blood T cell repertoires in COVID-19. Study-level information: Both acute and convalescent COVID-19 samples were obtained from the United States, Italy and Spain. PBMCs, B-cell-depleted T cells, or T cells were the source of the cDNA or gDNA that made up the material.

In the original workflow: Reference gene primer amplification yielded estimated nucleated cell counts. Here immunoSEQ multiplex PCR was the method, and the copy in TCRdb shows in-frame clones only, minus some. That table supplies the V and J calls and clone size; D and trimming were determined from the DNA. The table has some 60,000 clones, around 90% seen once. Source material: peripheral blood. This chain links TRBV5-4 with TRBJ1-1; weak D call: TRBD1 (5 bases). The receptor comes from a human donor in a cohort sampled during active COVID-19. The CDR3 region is CASRDQGMNTEAFF. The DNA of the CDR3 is TGTGCCAGCAGGGACCAGGGAATGAACACTGAAGCTTTCTTT.